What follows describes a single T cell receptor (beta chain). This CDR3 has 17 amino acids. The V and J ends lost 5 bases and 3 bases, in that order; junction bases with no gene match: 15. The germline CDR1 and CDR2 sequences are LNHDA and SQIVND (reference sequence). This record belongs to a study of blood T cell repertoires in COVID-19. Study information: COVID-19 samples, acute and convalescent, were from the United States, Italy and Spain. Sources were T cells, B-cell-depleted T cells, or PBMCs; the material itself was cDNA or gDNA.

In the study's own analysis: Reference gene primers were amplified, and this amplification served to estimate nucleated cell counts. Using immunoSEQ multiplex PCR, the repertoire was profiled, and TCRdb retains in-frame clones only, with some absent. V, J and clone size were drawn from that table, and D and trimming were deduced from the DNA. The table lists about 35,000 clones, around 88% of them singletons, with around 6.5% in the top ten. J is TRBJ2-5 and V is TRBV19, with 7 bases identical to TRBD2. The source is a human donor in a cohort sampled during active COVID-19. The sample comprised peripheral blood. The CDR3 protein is CASSLGAGAVFKETQYF. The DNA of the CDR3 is TGTGCCAGTAGTTTAGGTGCGGGAGCGGTGTTTAAAGAGACCCAGTACTTC.